One sample yielded the 20 T cell receptor beta chains listed below, sequenced in a study of CD8+CD57+ T cells in acquired aplastic anemia. Genomic DNA, the template, was used for profiling of the TCR beta VDJ and CDR3. TCRdb redid the calling of the reads with MiXCR, one entry per CDR3 protein. Here the sample spans hundreds of thousands of distinct CDR3 sequences, around 33% being singletons. An expansion of CD8+CD57+ cells by flow cytometry had been shown in patients chosen for sequencing. Input material: sorted CD4+, CD8+, or CD8+CD57+ T cells (not recorded which) from PBMCs. All receptors derive from a human donor with aplastic anemia.

Notes on this clonotype: This may come from a read error, since a much larger clone is one base off. J is TRBJ1-1 and V is TRBV7-2; tentative D call: TRBD1 (6 bases). The CDR3 loop spans 16 amino acids. The V end was cut by 11 bases, the J end by 0 bases, with 22 bases between. The V gene's germline CDR1 is SGHTA and CDR2 FQGNSA. DNA for the CDR3: TGTGCCGGCACGACGCACCCTACAGGGCTGAACACTGAAGCTTTCTTT. Translated: CAGTTHPTGLNTEAFF.

This clonotype was seen a single time. The chain combines TRBV12-3 or TRBV12-4 with TRBJ2-7; D is undetermined. The CDR3 sequence is 12 residues long. Deletions cut 5 bases from V and 10 bases from J, with 15 bases between. The CDR3 loop is CASSLMWYGQYF. CDR3 nucleotide sequence: TGTGCCAGCAGTCTCATGTGGTATGGTCAGTACTTC.

The V call is TRBV10-2, the J call TRBJ2-7; 13 bases map to TRBD2. CDR1 is WSHSY and CDR2 is SAAADI in the germline V gene. Unmatched junction bases numbered 6, after V lost 6 bases and J lost 4 bases. The CDR3 is made up of 15 amino acids. CDR3 sequence: CASRGTSGMIYEQYF. CDR3 in DNA: TGCGCCAGCAGGGGGACTAGCGGGATGATATACGAGCAGTACTTC.

This clonotype has more than one count but fewer than ten. Possible read error: a much larger clone is one base away. This is likely a read error, given that the CDR3 carries no conserved phenylalanine or tryptophan at its end. The J gene is TRBJ2-6, the V gene TRBV7-9; D call uncertain. The ends were cut back, 5 bases at V and 0 bases at J, with 5 bases in the middle. The CDR3 has 14 amino acids. Germline CDR1 and CDR2: SEHNR and FQNEAQ (reference sequence). This CDR3 reads CASSLNSGANVLTL. The DNA for the CDR3 is TGTGCCAGCAGCCTAAACTCTGGGGCCAACGTCCTGACTCTC.

V usage is TRBV6-1 and J usage is TRBJ1-2; no clear D gene. The CDR3 has 15 amino acids. The V gene lost 1 base and the J gene lost 3 bases, with 12 bases spanning the gap. CDR1 is MNHNS and CDR2 is SASEGT in the germline V gene. The CDR3 bases are TGTGCCAGCAGTGAAGGACTCTCTGGGGACTATGGCTACACCTTC. Translating gives CASSEGLSGDYGYTF.

There are a few counts of this clonotype. The chain uses TRBV5-6 and TRBJ1-6; 7 positions match TRBD1. After removal of 1 base from V and 6 bases from J, the junction contained 10 bases not matched to a gene. The CDR3 is 17 amino acids. Germline V gene lookup returns CDR1 SGHDT and CDR2 YYEEEE. CDR3 protein: CASSLNRGLQGNSPLHF. CDR3 in DNA: TGTGCCAGCAGCTTGAACAGGGGCCTGCAGGGTAATTCACCCCTCCACTTT.

This clonotype has more than one count but fewer than ten. J is TRBJ1-2 and V is TRBV2; TRBD1 matches at 7 bases. Per germline, CDR1 SNHLY and CDR2 FYNNEI. This CDR3 is built from 14 residues. V lost 3 bases to trimming and J lost 4 bases; unmatched junction nucleotides: 5. The CDR3 DNA follows: TGTGCCAGCAGTGAGCGTCAGGGGGTCTATGGCTACACCTTC. This sequence encodes CASSERQGVYGYTF.

This clonotype was observed a few times. This chain connects TRBV30 to TRBJ1-6; TRBD1 is a possible D gene (6 bases). V was clipped by 1 base and J by 10 bases, with 8 bases between them. This CDR3 comprises 12 residues. Germline CDR1 reads GTSNPN; CDR2 reads SVGIG (reference sequence). The chain's CDR3 is CAWSEGGSPLHF. Here the CDR3 DNA reads TGTGCCTGGAGTGAGGGGGGATCACCCCTCCACTTT.

The table lists this clonotype with many counts. The CDR3 loop reads CASSLGPKGDYEQYF. CDR3 in DNA: TGCGCCAGCAGCTTGGGACCAAAGGGAGACTACGAGCAGTACTTC. This chain joins TRBV5-1 and TRBJ2-7; tentatively, D is TRBD2 (5 bases). This CDR3 spans 15 amino acids. V lost 0 bases to trimming and J lost 3 bases, with 13 bases between them. Germline assignment: CDR1 SGHRS and CDR2 YFSETQ.

This clonotype was observed at least ten times. The V call is TRBV20-1, the J call TRBJ1-1, with D unresolved. Germline V gene sequence: CDR1 DFQATT, CDR2 SNEGSKA (reference sequence). The CDR3 has 13 amino acids. The V and J ends lost 5 bases and 4 bases respectively, with 14 bases between them. The CDR3 coding sequence is TGCAGTGCTCCCTCTGATACGGGCACTGAAGCTTTCTTT. Translated: CSAPSDTGTEAFF.

This clonotype has only a few counts. The genes are TRBV10-2 and TRBJ2-3; TRBD2 might be the D (6 bases). V lost 4 bases and J lost 1, with 9 bases in between. Per germline, CDR1 WSHSY and CDR2 SAAADI. CDR3 size: 14 residues. The DNA of the CDR3 is TGCGCCAGCAGTGGGGCTAGCGGCACAGATACGCAGTATTTT. Protein: CASSGASGTDTQYF.

Concerning this clonotype: The junction and the germline gene differ at one end; a read error may be behind it. V gene TRBV5-8 combines with J gene TRBJ1-2; D is ambiguous. This CDR3 is built from 13 residues. Germline-derived CDR1 and CDR2 are SGHTS and YDEGEE. Here the CDR3 reads CVSSLVVNYGYTF. In DNA form, the CDR3 reads TGTGTCAGCAGCTTGGTAGTTAACTATGGCTACACCTTC.

This clonotype was seen a handful of times. This rearrangement joins TRBV5-1 to TRBJ2-5; the D gene is possibly TRBD2 (5 bases). Trimming removed 4 bases at V and 0 bases at J, with 10 bases between. The germline gives CDR1 SGHRS, CDR2 YFSETQ. The CDR3 sequence is 14 residues long. CDR3 region: CASSRTGNQETQYF. In DNA form, the CDR3 reads TGCGCCAGCAGCAGGACGGGGAACCAAGAGACCCAGTACTTC.

The chain recombines TRBV4-3 with TRBJ2-7; 9 nucleotides agree with TRBD1. CDR1 and CDR2 (germline): LGHNA, YSLEER. The ends lost 4 bases at V and 7 bases at J; junction bases unmatched: 11. The CDR3 covers 15 residues. The CDR3 here is CASSLEQGARREQYF. CDR3 nucleotides: TGCGCCAGCAGCCTCGAACAGGGGGCCCGGCGGGAGCAGTACTTC.

This clonotype was counted a few times. The chain links TRBV20-1 to TRBJ2-2; 12 bases fit TRBD1. Germline CDR1 and CDR2: DFQATT and SNEGSKA (reference sequence). This CDR3 contains 15 residues. V lost 3 bases to trimming and J lost 6 bases; unmatched junction nucleotides: 5. The CDR3 protein is CSARSGQGAPGELFF. The CDR3 DNA follows: TGCAGTGCTAGGTCGGGACAGGGGGCGCCCGGGGAGCTGTTTTTT.

This clonotype came up many times. The chain links TRBV24-1 to TRBJ2-3; 7 positions match TRBD2. Germline assignment: CDR1 KGHDR and CDR2 SFDVKD. V was pared by 5 bases and J by 5 bases, with 12 bases of the junction left unmatched. The length of the CDR3 is 16 residues. CDR3 in amino acids: CATSGLTGLAVDTQYF. CDR3 sequence (DNA): TGTGCCACCAGTGGCCTCACTGGGCTAGCGGTAGATACGCAGTATTTT.

The chain's CDR3 is CASSLSQGDVQETQYF. CDR3 nucleotides: TGTGCCAGCAGCTTATCTCAGGGGGATGTCCAAGAGACCCAGTACTTC. The V call is TRBV7-3, the J call TRBJ2-5; 7 bases are shared with TRBD1. The CDR3 consists of 16 residues. V shed 2 bases, J shed 1 base, and the junction held 7 bases outside the gene matches. Germline CDR1 and CDR2: SGHTA and FQGTGA.

This clonotype was observed a few times. The V and J genes are TRBV30 and TRBJ1-3; D is possibly TRBD1 (5 bases). The germline gives CDR1 GTSNPN, CDR2 SVGIG (reference sequence). The CDR3 runs to 14 residues. The germline V and J ends were trimmed by 3 bases and 2 bases, with 11 bases remaining between them. CDR3 bases: TGTGCCTGGAGGGCCCCGGGGCCTGGAAACACCATATATTTT. As protein: CAWRAPGPGNTIYF.

This clonotype has more than one count but fewer than ten. The J gene is TRBJ1-2, the V gene TRBV4-1; D might be TRBD1 (6 bases). Germline lookup yields CDR1 MGHRA and CDR2 YSYEKL. The CDR3 contains 15 residues. The V gene lost 3 bases and the J gene lost 2 bases, with 13 bases spanning the gap. The CDR3 DNA reads as TGCGCCAGCAGCCACGGGGGGGCGGGGAACTATGGCTACACCTTC. Translation: CASSHGGAGNYGYTF.

The genes are TRBV25-1 and TRBJ2-7; D possibly corresponds to TRBD1 (8 bases). The CDR3 contains 17 residues. Trimming removed 6 bases from V and 7 bases from J, with 28 bases in between. From germline, CDR1 is MGHDK and CDR2 SYGVNS. CDR3 protein: CASSLTGGDKALGEQYF. The DNA of the CDR3 is TGTGCCAGCAGCCTTACAGGGGGGGACAAAGCCCTAGGGGAGCAGTACTTC.